The present entry profiles one T cell receptor beta chain with its context. Its antigen is undetermined. Treatment noted: oral pan-JAK inhibitor, 5-10 mg twice daily. Alopecia areata patients gave lesional scalp punch biopsies and peripheral blood samples. Investigators isolated RNA and reverse transcribed it into cDNA to act as the sequencing template. TCRdb's copy holds only in-frame clones and misses some; the assay was immunoSEQ multiplex PCR. The sample has about 200,000 clones; over 55% are singletons. This entry belongs to a study of CD8+ T cells in alopecia areata. Study results and limitations: Especially in alopecia totalis/universalis, lesional scalp showed greater clonality than normal scalp did.

The V gene's germline CDR1 is SEHNR and CDR2 FQNEAQ (reference sequence). The CDR3 totals 14 residues. The J segment lost 5 bases and the V segment lost 4 bases, leaving 6 bases of the junction unmatched. The V call is TRBV7-9, the J call TRBJ2-7; 9 nucleotides line up with TRBD1. The sequence was obtained from a human donor with alopecia areata. Sequenced here: CD4+ T cells sorted from blood, sampled at week 24, from a patient treated with tofacitinib. This CDR3 is CASSSWTGDDEQYF. The CDR3 coding sequence is TGTGCCAGCAGCTCCTGGACAGGGGACGACGAGCAGTACTTC.